A selection of T cell receptor beta chains follows, all from one sample in a study of early T cells in non-severe SARS-CoV-2 infection. TCRdb independently ran MiXCR on the 5' RACE reads; one entry per CDR3 protein. The sample consists of about 77,000 distinct CDR3 sequences, over 9% of them appearing once. Material: whole blood. The receptors were gathered from an adult who was a healthcare worker with PCR-confirmed SARS-CoV-2 infection or an uninfected control (not recorded which). Both conserved end residues are part of each CDR3. A D gene is named only where the DNA matches it firmly. Rows may omit the clone size; those that give it use once, few, many or a size class.

D gene	clone size	V gene	J gene	CDR3 length	CDR3 protein	CDR3 DNA
-	few	TRBV28	TRBJ2-3	15	CASSITKPPANTQYF	TGTGCCAGCAGTATCACCAAGCCTCCGGCTAATACGCAGTATTTT
TRBD1	few	TRBV20-1	TRBJ1-3	14	CSAENRGGGNTIYF	TGCAGTGCAGAAAACAGGGGAGGTGGAAACACCATATATTTT
-	many	TRBV19	TRBJ1-1	13	CASSASWYTEAFF	TGTGCCAGTAGTGCCTCTTGGTACACTGAAGCTTTCTTT
TRBD1	few	TRBV28	TRBJ2-7	14	CASSSSGGTYEQYF	TGTGCCAGCAGTTCTTCAGGGGGCACCTACGAGCAGTACTTC
TRBD1	many	TRBV23-1	TRBJ2-5	17	CASSQFIGTGPQETQYF	TGCGCCAGCAGTCAATTTATTGGGACAGGGCCCCAAGAGACCCAGTACTTC
-	-	TRBV6-1	TRBJ1-2	13	CASSERGRYGYTF	TGTGCCAGCAGTGAAAGGGGGAGATATGGCTACACCTTC
-	many	TRBV7-2	TRBJ1-4	15	CASSLDLAGVEKLFF	TGTGCCAGCAGCTTAGACCTGGCAGGGGTAGAAAAACTGTTTTTT
-	many	TRBV5-4	TRBJ2-3	15	CASSLDSGFTDTQYF	TGTGCCAGCAGCTTGGACTCAGGGTTCACAGATACGCAGTATTTT
-	few	TRBV2	TRBJ1-3	15	CASSDYRAAGNTIYF	TGTGCCAGCAGTGATTACAGGGCGGCTGGAAACACCATATATTTT
-	many	TRBV27	TRBJ2-7	14	CASAWRDGYYEQYF	TGTGCCAGCGCCTGGCGGGACGGATATTACGAGCAGTACTTC
TRBD2	few	TRBV19	TRBJ2-2	15	CASKREGLGTGELFF	TGTGCCAGTAAGCGGGAGGGCCTCGGGACCGGGGAGCTGTTTTTT
TRBD1	many	TRBV6-5	TRBJ2-3	14	CASSSTGGTDTQYF	TGTGCCAGCAGTTCGACAGGGGGAACAGATACGCAGTATTTT
-	-	TRBV6-6	TRBJ2-7	14	CASSYSREYYEQYF	TGTGCCAGCAGTTACTCCCGGGAATACTACGAGCAGTACTTC
-	-	TRBV6-1	TRBJ2-7	14	CASSAGHFTYEQYF	TGTGCCAGCAGTGCGGGACACTTTACCTACGAGCAGTACTTC
-	few	TRBV7-9	TRBJ2-1	17	CASSSRGGKAVRNEQFF	TGTGCCAGCAGCTCCCGAGGGGGGAAGGCAGTTAGGAATGAGCAGTTCTTC
TRBD1	-	TRBV7-6	TRBJ1-1	18	CASSSTVGGGQGHTEAFF	TGTGCCAGCAGCTCCACGGTTGGGGGTGGACAGGGTCACACTGAAGCTTTCTTT
TRBD2	few	TRBV11-1	TRBJ2-7	15	CASSSLGTSFYEQYF	TGTGCCAGCAGCTCCCTCGGGACTAGTTTCTACGAGCAGTACTTC
-	few	TRBV3-1	TRBJ2-3	12	CASSPSGARQYF	TGTGCCAGCAGCCCTAGTGGGGCCCGGCAGTATTTT
TRBD1	few	TRBV29-1	TRBJ2-1	13	CSVVMDRERTQFF	TGCAGCGTCGTGATGGACAGGGAAAGGACGCAGTTCTTC
-	many	TRBV30	TRBJ2-1	17	CAWSARLLSRSYNEQFF	TGTGCCTGGAGTGCTCGGCTACTTAGCCGATCCTACAATGAGCAGTTCTTC
TRBD2	few	TRBV6-6	TRBJ2-1	17	CASRGLGGRSSYNEQFF	TGTGCCAGCAGGGGTCTCGGCGGGAGATCGTCCTACAATGAGCAGTTCTTC
TRBD2	-	TRBV19	TRBJ2-7	15	CASSITSGSSYEQYF	TGTGCCAGTAGTATTACTAGCGGGAGCTCCTACGAGCAGTACTTC
-	-	TRBV7-2	TRBJ1-2	13	CASSLGANYGYTF	TGTGCCAGCAGCCTCGGGGCTAACTATGGCTACACCTTC
TRBD1	many	TRBV7-9	TRBJ2-7	16	CASSLDRDRTSYEQYF	TGTGCCAGCAGCTTAGATCGGGACAGAACGTCCTACGAGCAGTACTTC
TRBD1	-	TRBV12-3/TRBV12-4	TRBJ2-2	14	CASTGQGNTGELFF	TGTGCCAGCACCGGACAGGGCAACACCGGGGAGCTGTTTTTT
TRBD2	-	TRBV4-1	TRBJ2-7	14	CASSQVQGGIEQYF	TGCGCCAGCAGCCAAGTGCAGGGAGGGATCGAGCAGTACTTC
-	many	TRBV5-1	TRBJ2-7	14	CASSLTGYTYEQYF	TGCGCCAGCAGCTTAACGGGTTACACCTACGAGCAGTACTTC
TRBD1	-	TRBV27	TRBJ2-1	16	CASSQTLGTVENEQFF	TGTGCCAGCAGTCAGACTCTCGGGACAGTAGAAAATGAGCAGTTCTTC
TRBD2	few	TRBV10-3	TRBJ2-5	13	CAISASGRETQYF	TGTGCCATCAGTGCTAGCGGGAGGGAGACCCAGTACTTC
-	many	TRBV28	TRBJ2-7	11	CASRTSYEQYF	TGTGCCAGCAGGACTTCCTACGAGCAGTACTTC
TRBD1	few	TRBV19	TRBJ2-4	15	CASSTRRDRENIQYF	TGTGCCAGTAGCACCCGCAGGGACAGGGAAAACATTCAGTACTTC
-	-	TRBV5-5	TRBJ2-7	15	CASSSSPDGTYEQYF	TGTGCCAGCAGCTCCTCCCCCGACGGTACCTACGAGCAGTACTTC
-	few	TRBV5-1	TRBJ1-2	16	CASSLGQTASNYGYTF	TGCGCCAGCAGCTTGGGGCAGACAGCTTCTAACTATGGCTACACCTTC
-	many	TRBV20-1	TRBJ2-1	15	CSARTVPSSYNEQFF	TGCAGTGCTAGAACAGTTCCAAGCTCCTACAATGAGCAGTTCTTC
-	-	TRBV11-1	TRBJ2-7	14	CASSLLSASYEQYF	TGTGCCAGCAGCCTCCTGAGCGCGAGTTACGAGCAGTACTTC
TRBD2	many	TRBV7-6	TRBJ2-5	17	CASSLRPAGALQETQYF	TGTGCCAGCAGCTTACGGCCAGCGGGAGCGCTACAAGAGACCCAGTACTTC
-	many	TRBV28	TRBJ2-5	13	CASSQPPGETQYF	TGTGCCAGCAGCCAACCCCCCGGTGAGACCCAGTACTTC
-	many	TRBV28	TRBJ2-3	14	CASRDSHSTDTQYF	TGTGCCAGCCGAGACAGCCATAGCACAGATACGCAGTATTTT
-	many	TRBV28	TRBJ2-3	17	CASSHTPPADPTDTQYF	TGTGCCAGCAGTCACACCCCACCTGCGGACCCCACAGATACGCAGTATTTT
-	many	TRBV28	TRBJ2-7	12	CASSLQSYEQYF	TGTGCCAGCAGTTTACAGTCCTACGAGCAGTACTTC
TRBD1	many	TRBV2	TRBJ2-1	13	CASSEGQLNEQFF	TGTGCCAGCAGTGAGGGACAGCTGAATGAGCAGTTCTTC
TRBD2	many	TRBV28	TRBJ2-3	16	CAILPGSGRGSDTQYF	TGTGCCATCCTTCCTGGGAGCGGGAGGGGGTCAGATACGCAGTATTTT
TRBD1	-	TRBV20-1	TRBJ1-3	14	CSADDRERGNTIYF	TGCAGTGCTGACGACAGGGAAAGAGGAAACACCATATATTTT
-	many	TRBV5-1	TRBJ2-7	12	CASSSGDYEQYF	TGCGCCAGCAGCTCGGGGGACTACGAGCAGTACTTC
-	few	TRBV28	TRBJ1-2	13	CASSEPRGYGYTF	TGTGCCAGCAGCGAACCAAGGGGCTATGGCTACACCTTC
-	-	TRBV20-1	TRBJ1-4	12	CSARTDGEKLFF	TGCAGTGCTAGAACCGACGGCGAAAAACTGTTTTTT
TRBD2	many	TRBV27	TRBJ2-7	16	CASSGTTSGPSYEQYF	TGTGCCAGCAGTGGAACGACTAGCGGGCCTTCCTACGAGCAGTACTTC
-	few	TRBV24-1	TRBJ1-2	15	CATSDSGTDYGGYTF	TGTGCCACCAGTGATTCCGGGACTGACTATGGGGGCTACACCTTC
TRBD2	many	TRBV10-3	TRBJ2-1	16	CAISGSGRPGSNEQFF	TGTGCCATCAGTGGGAGCGGGAGGCCCGGTAGCAATGAGCAGTTCTTC
-	few	TRBV6-2/TRBV6-3	TRBJ2-2	13	CASSYWSGRELFF	TGTGCCAGCAGTTACTGGTCCGGGAGGGAGCTGTTTTTT
-	many	TRBV30	TRBJ1-6	11	CAWSANSPLHF	TGTGCCTGGAGTGCGAATTCACCCCTCCACTTT
TRBD2	many	TRBV7-2	TRBJ2-7	15	CASSLFSGRGYEQYF	TGTGCCAGCAGCTTATTTAGCGGGAGAGGTTACGAGCAGTACTTC
TRBD1	few	TRBV20-1	TRBJ2-1	15	CSAIKMTGVYNEQFF	TGCAGTGCTATAAAGATGACAGGGGTGTACAATGAGCAGTTCTTC